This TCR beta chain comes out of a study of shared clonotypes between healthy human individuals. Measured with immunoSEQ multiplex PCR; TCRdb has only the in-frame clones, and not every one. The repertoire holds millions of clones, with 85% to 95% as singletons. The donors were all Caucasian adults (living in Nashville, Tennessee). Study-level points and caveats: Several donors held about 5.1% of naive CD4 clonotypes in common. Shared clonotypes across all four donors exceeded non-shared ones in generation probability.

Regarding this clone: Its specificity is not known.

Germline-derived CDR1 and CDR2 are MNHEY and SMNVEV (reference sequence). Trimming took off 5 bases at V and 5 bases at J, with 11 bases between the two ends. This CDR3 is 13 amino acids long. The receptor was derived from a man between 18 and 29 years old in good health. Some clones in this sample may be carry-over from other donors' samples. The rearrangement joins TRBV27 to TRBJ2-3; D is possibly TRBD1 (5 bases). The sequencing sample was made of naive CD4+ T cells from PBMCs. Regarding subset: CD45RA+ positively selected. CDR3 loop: CASSNRWGDTQYF. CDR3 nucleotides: TGTGCCAGCAGTAACAGGTGGGGAGATACGCAGTATTTT.